The 9 T cell receptor beta chains reported below all come from one sample, sequenced in a study of T cell changes during pregnancy in multiple sclerosis. Profiled with immunoSEQ multiplex PCR; TCRdb holds only in-frame clones, not every one. The table includes roughly 69,000 clones, roughly 93% detected once. The specimen comprised peripheral blood, sampled in the third trimester of pregnancy. These TCRs come from a female donor with multiple sclerosis, enrolled in a pregnancy study.

The chain employs TRBV7-3 and TRBJ1-3; D is possibly TRBD1 (5 bases). The germline V and J ends were trimmed by 0 bases and 5 bases, with 11 bases remaining between them. CDR1 is SGHTA and CDR2 is FQGTGA in the germline V gene. This CDR3 is built from 15 residues. The CDR3 coding sequence is TGTGCCAGCAGCTTAACGTCAGGGCAGAGAAACACCATATATTTT. Protein: CASSLTSGQRNTIYF. The variable domain in full, with the rest retrieved from reference TRBV7-3 and TRBJ1-3, is GAGVSQTPSNKVTEKGKYVELRCDPISGHTALYWYRQSLGQGPEFLIYFQGTGAADDSGLPNDRFFAVRPEGSVSTLKIQRTERGDSAVYLCASSLTSGQRNTIYFGEGSWLTVV.

The chain carries TRBV29-1 and TRBJ1-4; the D gene is possibly TRBD1 (6 bases). The germline CDR1 and CDR2 sequences are SQVTM and ANQGSEA. The germline V and J ends were trimmed by 4 bases and 8 bases, with 14 bases remaining between them. The CDR3 length is 13 residues. The CDR3 reads CSVGGGRGEKLFF. CDR3 DNA sequence: TGCAGCGTTGGGGGAGGGAGGGGGGAAAAACTGTTTTTT.

V is TRBV20-1 and J is TRBJ2-5, with a weak D call TRBD2 (6 bases). Germline assignment: CDR1 DFQATT and CDR2 SNEGSKA (reference sequence). The CDR3 is made up of 11 amino acids. The germline V and J ends were trimmed by 5 bases and 9 bases, with 13 bases remaining between them. CDR3 nucleotides: TGCAGTGCTTGGACTACGGCGGCCCAGTACTTC. Translating gives CSAWTTAAQYF.

The chain uses TRBV4-3 and TRBJ2-2, with TRBD2 matching over 7 bases. The V segment lost 1 base and the J segment 6 bases; nucleotides outside the gene matches: 14. Germline CDR1 and CDR2: LGHNA and YSLEER. This CDR3 spans 18 amino acids. The CDR3 loop is CASSQGAVGRGRAGELFF. The CDR3 DNA follows: TGCGCCAGCAGCCAAGGTGCCGTAGGACGGGGGAGGGCCGGGGAGCTGTTTTTT.

This sequence joins TRBV5-1 and TRBJ1-1, with 8 nucleotides matching TRBD1. The CDR3 extends over 18 amino acids. Unmatched junction bases numbered 19, after V lost 4 bases and J lost 5 bases. The germline V gene encodes CDR1 SGHRS and CDR2 YFSETQ. CDR3 DNA sequence: TGCGCCAGCAGCCTAAACCAGGGGGCAAATCCGTTAGGGACTGAAGCTTTCTTT. It yields the protein CASSLNQGANPLGTEAFF.

This sequence joins TRBV5-1 and TRBJ2-7, with D possibly being TRBD1 (5 bases). V was shortened by 1 base and J by 3 bases, with 8 bases between the two germline ends. The germline V gene encodes CDR1 SGHRS and CDR2 YFSETQ. The CDR3 runs 13 residues. The CDR3 loop reads CASSLLGDYEQYF. The CDR3 DNA reads TGCGCCAGCAGCTTGTTAGGGGACTACGAGCAGTACTTC.

The V and J genes are TRBV2 and TRBJ1-2; D remains ambiguous. Germline CDR1 SNHLY, CDR2 FYNNEI. The CDR3 extends over 14 amino acids. V dropped 2 bases and J dropped 6 bases, with 13 bases sitting between them. CDR3 nucleotides: TGTGCCAGCAGTGAACGGGGTCTCGGGGATGGCTACACCTTC. This sequence encodes CASSERGLGDGYTF.

The J gene is TRBJ1-1, the V gene TRBV5-5; D gene uncertain. V gave up 1 base and J gave up 2 bases, with 15 bases separating them. CDR1 and CDR2 from the germline V gene are SGHKS and YYEKEE (reference sequence). The CDR3 is 16 amino acids. This chain's CDR3 is CASSLLVSPINTEAFF. For the CDR3, the DNA is TGTGCCAGCAGCTTGCTGGTTAGCCCGATAAACACTGAAGCTTTCTTT. Together with reference TRBV5-5 and TRBJ1-1, the CDR3 gives the full variable domain: DAGVTQSPTHLIKTRGQQVTLRCSPISGHKSVSWYQQVLGQGPQFIFQYYEKEERGRGNFPDRFSARQFPNYSSELNVNALLLGDSALYLCASSLLVSPINTEAFFGQGTRLTVV.

The chain combines TRBV6-6 with TRBJ1-6; tentative D call: TRBD1 (5 bases). Germline V gene lookup returns CDR1 MNHNY and CDR2 SVGAGI (reference sequence). This CDR3 is 15 amino acids long. With 7 bases removed from V and 7 bases from J, the gap between germline ends came to 17 bases. The DNA for the CDR3 is TGTGCCAGCAAACGCACCGGGGGACCAAATTCACCCCTCCACTTT. This encodes CASKRTGGPNSPLHF.